The TCR beta chain under discussion was sequenced for a study of T cell changes during pregnancy in multiple sclerosis. The length of the CDR3 is 14 residues. The germline CDR1 and CDR2 sequences are LNHNV and YYDKDF (reference sequence). Trimming took 9 bases from V and 6 from J; bases not matched to a gene: 8. Clones were sequenced by immunoSEQ multiplex PCR, and TCRdb holds only the in-frame ones, with some missing. The table has 130,000 or so clones, 93% seen once. The clonotype comes from a female donor with multiple sclerosis, enrolled in a pregnancy study. The gene calls are TRBV15 and TRBJ2-1, with 10 bases fitting TRBD2. The sample here was peripheral blood, taken before pregnancy. The CDR3, as DNA: TGTGCCACTGGAGCGGGGGGGCCCCTCAATGAGCAGTTCTTC. This sequence encodes CATGAGGPLNEQFF. The whole variable domain, remainder taken from reference TRBV15 and TRBJ2-1, is DAMVIQNPRYQVTQFGKPVTLSCSQTLNHNVMYWYQQKSSQAPKLLFHYYDKDFNNEADTPDNFQSRRPNTSFCFLDIRSPGLGDTAMYLCATGAGGPLNEQFFGPGTRLTVL.